Here is one T cell receptor (beta chain) with its context. The antigen is not known. This record belongs to a study of T cell responses to AZD1222 COVID-19 vaccine. The CDR3 covers 15 residues. Germline CDR1 reads GTSNPN; CDR2 reads SVGIG (reference sequence). With 3 bases clipped from V and 3 bases from J, the junction kept 9 bases outside the gene matches. Study-wide results and caveats: White British ancestry dominated among donors, who included more females, and clonal diversity was possibly underestimated. Increased Spike-specific TCR breadth and depth were observed after two AZD1222 doses. The CD4 TCRs associated with vaccination extended across spike and predominated at 160-218 and 743-854.

Clones were read by immunoSEQ multiplex PCR, and TCRdb kept only the in-frame ones, dropping some. Of approximately 91,000 clones in the sample, around nine tenths were seen once. The receptor's source is an adult in good health. Sequencing used peripheral blood, obtained on day 0 of AZD1222 vaccination. The chain joins TRBV30 to TRBJ1-2; TRBD1 agrees at 8 bases. Here the CDR3 reads CAWRTGVRSDYGYTF. The CDR3 nucleotides are TGTGCCTGGAGGACAGGGGTTAGGTCAGACTATGGCTACACCTTC.